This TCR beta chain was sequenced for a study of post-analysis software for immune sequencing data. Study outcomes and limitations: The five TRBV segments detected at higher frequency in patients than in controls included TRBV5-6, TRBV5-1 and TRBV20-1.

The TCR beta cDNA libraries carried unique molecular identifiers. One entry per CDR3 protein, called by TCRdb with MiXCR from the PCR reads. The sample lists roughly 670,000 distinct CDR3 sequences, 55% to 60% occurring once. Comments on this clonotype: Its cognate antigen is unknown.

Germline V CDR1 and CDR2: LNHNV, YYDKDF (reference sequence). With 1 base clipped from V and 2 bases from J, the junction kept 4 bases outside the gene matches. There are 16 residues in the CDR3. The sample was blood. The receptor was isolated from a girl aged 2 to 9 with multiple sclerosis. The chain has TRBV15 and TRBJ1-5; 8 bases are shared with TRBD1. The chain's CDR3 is CATSRVQGAGNQPQHF. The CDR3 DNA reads TGTGCCACCAGCAGAGTTCAGGGGGCGGGCAATCAGCCCCAGCATTTT.